The 12 T cell receptor beta chains below come from one sample, sequenced in a study of blood T cell repertoires in COVID-19. Clones were read by immunoSEQ multiplex PCR, and TCRdb kept only the in-frame ones, dropping some. The sample holds some 400,000 clones, approximately 90% seen once. The sequenced material came from PBMCs or T cells enriched from blood (not recorded which). All receptors come from a woman aged 40 to 55 who had been exposed to COVID-19.

V gene TRBV27 combines with J gene TRBJ1-2, with D possibly being TRBD1 (5 bases). Germline lookup yields CDR1 MNHEY and CDR2 SMNVEV (reference sequence). The CDR3 is made up of 16 amino acids. Trimming removed 3 bases at V and 8 bases at J, with 22 bases between. CDR3 coding DNA: TGTGCCAGCAGTTTTGAGCCGACGGGGGGTAGGTGGGGCTACACCTTC. Protein product: CASSFEPTGGRWGYTF.

The chain uses TRBV19 and TRBJ1-2; 9 bases are shared with TRBD1. The length of the CDR3 is 13 residues. V was clipped by 5 bases and J by 4 bases; unmatched bases: 2. Germline V gene lookup returns CDR1 LNHDA and CDR2 SQIVND (reference sequence). CDR3 amino acids: CASSGTGTYGYTF. CDR3 bases: TGTGCCAGTAGTGGGACAGGGACCTATGGCTACACCTTC.

This clone appeared once. The gene calls are TRBV25-1 and TRBJ1-6, with 9 bases aligning to TRBD1. CDR1 is MGHDK, CDR2 SYGVNS, per germline. V lost 3 bases to trimming and J lost 5 bases; unmatched junction nucleotides: 2. The length of the CDR3 is 15 residues. The CDR3 protein is CASSERDRDNSPLHF. In DNA form, the CDR3 reads TGTGCCAGCAGTGAGCGGGACAGGGATAATTCACCCCTCCACTTT.

The rearrangement links TRBV13 to TRBJ2-7; 9 bases are a match to TRBD1. This CDR3 is built from 14 residues. The germline CDR1 and CDR2 sequences are PRHDT and FYEKMQ (reference sequence). Trimming took 4 bases from V and 12 from J; bases not matched to a gene: 13. The CDR3 nucleotides read TGTGCCAGCAGCTCTGGACAGGGGACCTTTACGGCGTACTTC. Translating gives CASSSGQGTFTAYF.

This clone came up once. The genes are TRBV19 and TRBJ2-2, with 7 bases aligning to TRBD1. The CDR3 totals 15 residues. Per the germline V gene, CDR1 is LNHDA and CDR2 is SQIVND (reference sequence). Trimming took 3 bases from V and 6 from J; bases not matched to a gene: 7. The CDR3 DNA follows: TGTGCCAGTAGTATTACCCGGACAGGTCCCGGGGAGCTGTTTTTT. It yields the protein CASSITRTGPGELFF.

V gene TRBV10-3 combines with J gene TRBJ2-3, with D perhaps TRBD1 (6 bases). The ends were cut back, 6 bases at V and 2 bases at J, with 18 bases in the middle. Germline values: CDR1 ENHRY, CDR2 SYGVKD. CDR3 length: 16 amino acids. CDR3 nucleotides: TGTGCCATCAGCGACGGACAGAGGATTAACACAGATACGCAGTATTTT. This encodes CAISDGQRINTDTQYF.

This clone was seen once. The chain joins TRBV19 to TRBJ2-7, with 8 positions matching TRBD2. The V gene's germline CDR1 is LNHDA and CDR2 SQIVND (reference sequence). V gave up 4 bases and J gave up 1 base; unmatched junction bases: 6. The CDR3 totals 15 residues. The CDR3 coding sequence is TGTGCCAGTAGTAAATCCAGCGGGGGTTCCTACGAGCAGTACTTC. As protein: CASSKSSGGSYEQYF.

The chain employs TRBV2 and TRBJ1-5; no definite D call. The V and J ends lost 3 bases and 4 bases respectively, with 7 bases between them. The CDR3 totals 13 residues. CDR1 and CDR2 from the germline V gene are SNHLY and FYNNEI. Written as DNA, the CDR3 is TGTGCCAGCAGTGATTTAGAAAATCAGCCCCAGCATTTT. Its translation: CASSDLENQPQHF.

This chain connects TRBV19 to TRBJ1-1; D remains unclear. The germline gives CDR1 LNHDA, CDR2 SQIVND (reference sequence). V was cut by 4 bases and J by 5 bases, with 17 bases left in between. The CDR3 length is 15 residues. In nucleotides, the CDR3 is TGTGCCAGTAGTACGCCGGGAGGGAGAGAGACTGAAGCTTTCTTT. Protein sequence: CASSTPGGRETEAFF.

In this sample, this clone turned up once. V usage is TRBV7-2 and J usage is TRBJ2-7; D gene ambiguous. CDR1 is SGHTA, CDR2 FQGNSA, per germline. The CDR3 is made up of 12 amino acids. V dropped 7 bases and J dropped 6 bases, with 13 bases sitting between them. The chain's CDR3 is CASTPGPTEQYF. For the CDR3, the DNA is TGTGCCAGCACCCCAGGTCCCACCGAGCAGTACTTC.

The V gene is TRBV19, the J gene TRBJ1-1; D is ambiguous. The CDR3 length is 15 residues. Between the trimmed V and J ends, which lost 7 bases and 0 bases, there was a span of 15 bases. Per the germline V gene, CDR1 is LNHDA and CDR2 is SQIVND (reference sequence). The CDR3: CASMAGGSMNTEAFF. In nucleotides, the CDR3 is TGTGCCAGTATGGCCGGCGGTTCCATGAACACTGAAGCTTTCTTT.

The chain has TRBV24-1 and TRBJ2-1, with D possibly matching TRBD2 (6 bases). The CDR3 extends over 18 amino acids. The V end was cut by 3 bases, the J end by 3 bases, with 20 bases between. The germline V gene has CDR1 KGHDR and CDR2 SFDVKD. Here the CDR3 DNA reads TGTGCCACCAGTGATGAACGGGGCGGGACTCCAGGCTACAATGAGCAGTTCTTC. It is translated as CATSDERGGTPGYNEQFF.